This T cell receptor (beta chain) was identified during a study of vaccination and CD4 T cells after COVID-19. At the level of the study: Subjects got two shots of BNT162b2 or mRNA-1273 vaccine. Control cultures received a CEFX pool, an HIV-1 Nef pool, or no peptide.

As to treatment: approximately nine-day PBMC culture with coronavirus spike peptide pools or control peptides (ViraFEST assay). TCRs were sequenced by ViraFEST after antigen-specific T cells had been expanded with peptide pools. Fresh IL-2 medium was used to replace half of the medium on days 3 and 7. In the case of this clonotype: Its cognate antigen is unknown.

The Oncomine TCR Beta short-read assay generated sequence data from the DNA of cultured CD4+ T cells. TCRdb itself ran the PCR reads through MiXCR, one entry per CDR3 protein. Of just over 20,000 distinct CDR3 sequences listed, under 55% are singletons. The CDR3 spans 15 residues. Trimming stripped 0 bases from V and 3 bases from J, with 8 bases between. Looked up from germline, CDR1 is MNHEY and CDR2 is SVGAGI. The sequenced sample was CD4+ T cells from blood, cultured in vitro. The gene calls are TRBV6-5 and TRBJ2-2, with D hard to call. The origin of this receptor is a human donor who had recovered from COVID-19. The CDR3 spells CASSYSYTYTGELFF. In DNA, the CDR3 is TGTGCCAGCAGTTACTCTTACACCTACACCGGGGAGCTGTTTTTT.